Below, one TCR beta chain is given with its context. Its antigen is undetermined. The sample originates from a study of T cells expressing NK-cell markers. For the study at large: TCR beta repertoires came from sorted CD3+CD56+NKG2C+, CD3+CD56+NKG2C- and CD3+CD56-NKG2C+ T cells. Among eight sequenced donors, seven carried HCMV seropositivity while one was seronegative.

Points from the study as a whole: The study left the HCMV specificity of expanded NKG2C+ T cell clones unresolved. Among a few donors, these clonotypes also ranked first in the CD3+CD56-NKG2C+ fraction.

Germline CDR1 and CDR2: DFQATT and SNEGSKA (reference sequence). The CDR3 spans 14 residues. From its re-call of the 5' RACE reads, TCRdb lists each CDR3 protein once, without DNA. This table lists about 460,000 distinct CDR3 sequences. The chain uses TRBV20-1 and TRBJ2-1. This sequence was found in a woman in her fifties or sixties in good health. Material for sequencing was blood T cells: a sorted CD56 or NKG2C T cell subset, CD4+ or CD8+ T cells, or bulk PBMC T cells (not recorded which). The chain's CDR3 is CSASANTPYSEQFF.